This TCR beta chain is drawn from a study of metastatic and nonmetastatic thyroid tumors. Study-level information: Comparison of repertoires was carried out across blood and tumor or nodule tissue from malignant and benign thyroid patients.

Thyroid surgery was preceded by no treatment in any patient. Study-wide results and limits: Significantly greater TCR beta diversity was reportedly found in malignant thyroid tumors than in benign nodules (in blood and tumor).

This clone occurred a few times. Its antigen is not identified. TCRdb reprocessed the PCR reads using MiXCR. The sample holds around 26,000 clones; roughly 20% are singletons and the top ten take 4% to 5.5%. J lost 7 bases, V lost 2 bases, and 2 bases had no gene match. The CDR3 runs 12 residues. The germline CDR1 and CDR2 sequences are SGHAT and FQNNGV. The genes are TRBV11-2 and TRBJ2-7; 7 bases line up with TRBD1. The source is a female donor with papillary thyroid cancer or a benign thyroid nodule (not recorded which). Some clones in this sample may be carry-over from other donors' samples. The sequenced material came from adjacent normal tissue. CDR3 nucleotides: TGTGCCAGCAGCTTAACAGGGGCTGAGCAGTACTTC. Protein product: CASSLTGAEQYF.